These 31 T cell receptor beta chains share one sample of origin, sequenced in a study of cytotoxic CD8 clonotypes in ibrutinib-treated CLL. Here immunoSEQ multiplex PCR was the method, and the copy in TCRdb shows in-frame clones only, minus some. The sample contains some 310,000 clones, 80% of which appear only once. The source was PBMCs, collected before ibrutinib treatment. These receptors originate from a human donor with chronic lymphocytic leukemia.

CDR3 protein: CASSDLYYGYTF. The CDR3 region has the DNA TGCGCCAGCAGTGATCTCTACTATGGCTACACCTTC. The chain combines TRBV5-1 with TRBJ1-2; D not certain. The CDR3 contains 12 residues. The V gene's germline CDR1 is SGHRS and CDR2 YFSETQ. Trimming pared 5 bases from V and 3 bases from J, leaving 8 bases between.

The chain recombines TRBV5-1 with TRBJ1-2; tentatively, D is TRBD1 (5 bases). CDR1 is SGHRS and CDR2 is YFSETQ in the germline V gene. Trimming removed 0 bases from V and 5 bases from J, with 23 bases in between. The CDR3 contains 18 residues. The chain's CDR3 is CASSLAMPGRPNSYGYTF. CDR3 nucleotide sequence: TGCGCCAGCAGCTTGGCCATGCCAGGGCGTCCCAACTCATATGGCTACACCTTC.

The V call is TRBV2, the J call TRBJ2-6; D may match TRBD1 or TRBD2 (6 bases each). V lost 5 bases and J 2 bases, leaving 13 bases between the germline ends. The CDR3 length is 16 residues. Per the germline V gene, CDR1 is SNHLY and CDR2 is FYNNEI. CDR3 amino acids: CASSQTGGAGANVLTF. The CDR3 DNA follows: TGTGCCAGCAGTCAAACCGGGGGCGCTGGGGCCAACGTCCTGACTTTC.

This clone has only a few counts. This chain connects TRBV19 to TRBJ1-1; D remains ambiguous. Per germline, CDR1 LNHDA and CDR2 SQIVND (reference sequence). The CDR3 sequence is 12 residues long. V gave up 8 bases and J gave up 1 base, with 8 bases separating them. CDR3 protein: CASGERNTEAFF. For the CDR3, the DNA is TGTGCCAGTGGAGAAAGGAACACTGAAGCTTTCTTT.

This chain joins TRBV7-2 and TRBJ1-3, with unresolved D. CDR1 SGHTA and CDR2 FQGNSA come from the germline V gene. The length of the CDR3 is 15 residues. V lost 5 bases, J lost 2 bases, and 13 bases lay in between. The CDR3 DNA follows: TGTGCCAGCAGCGGTCACGGGTTGGCTGGAAACACCATATATTTT. Its translation: CASSGHGLAGNTIYF.

V usage is TRBV29-1 and J usage is TRBJ2-5; either TRBD1 or TRBD2 may fit D (7 bases each). The V gene's germline CDR1 is SQVTM and CDR2 ANQGSEA. The V and J ends lost 7 bases and 4 bases respectively, with 16 bases between them. The CDR3 runs to 13 residues. The CDR3 reads CSARQGGSETQYF. The CDR3 DNA is TGCAGCGCCAGACAGGGAGGGTCAGAGACCCAGTACTTC.

This clone was recorded once. The V call is TRBV9, the J call TRBJ1-1, with D unresolved. Germline V lookup: CDR1 SGDLS, CDR2 YYNGEE. This CDR3 has 11 residues. The V and J ends lost 3 bases and 4 bases respectively, with 4 bases between them. The CDR3 bases are TGTGCCAGCAGCGAGGGCACTGAAGCTTTCTTT. Its translation: CASSEGTEAFF.

The chain employs TRBV19 and TRBJ2-5, with TRBD2 matching 8 bases. Germline V CDR1 and CDR2: LNHDA, SQIVND (reference sequence). Trimming cost V 7 bases and J 5 bases; bases outside gene matches: 15. The CDR3 is 16 amino acids. The CDR3 is CASTSTASGSGETQYF. The CDR3 region has the DNA TGTGCCAGTACCTCAACAGCAAGCGGGAGTGGGGAGACCCAGTACTTC.

This clone was recorded once. J is TRBJ1-1 and V is TRBV2; the D is unclear. V was clipped by 4 bases and J by 3 bases, with 12 bases between them. The CDR3 sequence is 14 residues long. Germline values: CDR1 SNHLY, CDR2 FYNNEI. In nucleotides, the CDR3 is TGTGCCAGCAGTGGTCGGACTCGTGACACTGAAGCTTTCTTT. Its translation is CASSGRTRDTEAFF.

The genes are TRBV4-3 and TRBJ1-2; D gene ambiguous. This CDR3 contains 15 residues. The germline CDR1 and CDR2 sequences are LGHNA and YSLEER. Trimming removed 3 bases at V and 0 bases at J, with 11 bases between. CDR3 bases: TGCGCCAGCAGCCAGGGGTCCACCACTAACTATGGCTACACCTTC. As protein: CASSQGSTTNYGYTF.

V usage is TRBV30 and J usage is TRBJ2-7, with a possible D match to TRBD1 (6 bases). The V gene's germline CDR1 is GTSNPN and CDR2 SVGIG (reference sequence). The V and J ends lost 3 bases and 1 base respectively, with 13 bases between them. This CDR3 is 14 amino acids long. DNA for the CDR3: TGTGCCTGGAGCAGAGCCGGGACATCCTACGAGCAGTACTTC. It codes for CAWSRAGTSYEQYF.

This chain connects TRBV27 to TRBJ1-2, with D maybe TRBD1 (5 bases). V was cut by 4 bases and J by 7 bases, with 13 bases left in between. Germline assignment: CDR1 MNHEY and CDR2 SMNVEV (reference sequence). This CDR3 comprises 13 residues. The CDR3 DNA sequence: TGTGCCAGCAGTTACGCAGGGTCGCGTGGCTACACCTTC. It yields the protein CASSYAGSRGYTF.

V and J are TRBV4-3 and TRBJ2-7; 7 positions match TRBD1. Germline trimming cut 1 base from V and 2 bases from J; bases unmatched to any gene: 5. Germline CDR1 and CDR2: LGHNA and YSLEER. The CDR3 extends over 15 amino acids. The CDR3 loop reads CASSQGLQGAYEQYF. The DNA of the CDR3 is TGCGCCAGCAGCCAAGGCCTCCAGGGGGCCTACGAGCAGTACTTC.

The rearrangement joins TRBV11-1 to TRBJ2-2; 8 positions agree with TRBD1. This CDR3 has 16 amino acids. Germline lookup yields CDR1 SGHAT and CDR2 FQDESV (reference sequence). V was pared by 2 bases and J by 5 bases, with 7 bases of the junction left unmatched. The CDR3 sequence: CASSLFQGALTGELFF. The CDR3 DNA sequence: TGTGCCAGCAGCTTATTCCAGGGGGCGCTGACCGGGGAGCTGTTTTTT.

This clone appeared a single time. The chain employs TRBV5-8 and TRBJ2-1; 8 bases agree with TRBD2. In germline, CDR1 is SGHTS, CDR2 YDEGEE. J gave up 0 bases and V 7 bases, and 15 bases lay outside the gene matches. CDR3 length: 18 amino acids. The CDR3 loop is CASPTPSGSESSYNEQFF. The DNA for the CDR3 is TGTGCCAGCCCCACGCCCAGCGGGAGTGAGAGCTCCTACAATGAGCAGTTCTTC.

The chain carries TRBV29-1 and TRBJ2-1; tentatively, D is TRBD2 (5 bases). V was trimmed by 4 bases and J by 8 bases, leaving 12 bases between them. The CDR3 totals 12 residues. The germline gives CDR1 SQVTM, CDR2 ANQGSEA. The CDR3 loop reads CSVVGSIDEQFF. For the CDR3, the DNA is TGCAGCGTTGTTGGGAGTATCGATGAGCAGTTCTTC.

As for this clone: Other DNA sequences from this sample encode an identical CDR3 as well. The rearrangement uses TRBV19 and TRBJ1-4; D is undetermined. The V gene's germline CDR1 is LNHDA and CDR2 SQIVND (reference sequence). The V end was cut by 5 bases, the J end by 2 bases, with 9 bases between. The CDR3 contains 14 residues. CDR3 sequence: CASSSRATNEKLFF. The CDR3 DNA sequence: TGTGCCAGTAGTTCCCGGGCGACTAATGAAAAACTGTTTTTT.

V usage is TRBV6-6 and J usage is TRBJ1-5; TRBD1 matches at 7 bases. The CDR3 runs 12 residues. Germline CDR1 MNHNY, CDR2 SVGAGI (reference sequence). The V and J ends lost 4 bases and 12 bases, in that order; junction bases with no gene match: 6. The CDR3 loop reads CASSSPTGFQHF. CDR3 sequence (DNA): TGTGCCAGCAGTTCCCCGACAGGGTTCCAGCATTTT.

This clone was recorded once. The chain has TRBV7-9 and TRBJ2-2; D gene ambiguous. CDR1 is SEHNR and CDR2 is FQNEAQ in the germline V gene (reference sequence). Trimming left V 1 base short and J 2 bases short, with 11 bases between. The CDR3 is made up of 16 amino acids. CDR3 nucleotide sequence: TGTGCCAGCAGCTTAGTTTTCACAGCCAACACCGGGGAGCTGTTTTTT. It specifies CASSLVFTANTGELFF.

This clone was found once. The V gene is TRBV15, the J gene TRBJ1-5, with a tentative D call TRBD1 (5 bases). V lost 0 bases to trimming and J lost 5 bases, with 11 bases between them. This CDR3 has 15 residues. Germline values: CDR1 LNHNV, CDR2 YYDKDF (reference sequence). CDR3 residues: CATSRDLRGDQPQHF. In DNA form, the CDR3 reads TGTGCCACCAGCAGAGATCTAAGGGGAGATCAGCCCCAGCATTTT.

The V call is TRBV30, the J call TRBJ2-1; D is ambiguous. V was trimmed by 0 bases and J by 4 bases, leaving 7 bases between them. There are 13 residues in the CDR3. Germline V CDR1 and CDR2: GTSNPN, SVGIG (reference sequence). In DNA, the CDR3 is TGTGCCTGGAGTGTGTCGGAGTACAATGAGCAGTTCTTC. Translated: CAWSVSEYNEQFF.

The rearrangement joins TRBV30 to TRBJ2-4; D gene uncertain. Germline V lookup: CDR1 GTSNPN, CDR2 SVGIG (reference sequence). Between the trimmed V and J ends, which lost 0 bases and 6 bases, there was a span of 3 bases. The CDR3 spans 11 residues. This chain's CDR3 is CAWSVVNIQYF. CDR3 in DNA: TGTGCCTGGAGTGTCGTAAACATTCAGTACTTC.

The chain employs TRBV7-9 and TRBJ2-7; a weak D match, TRBD2 (6 bases). With 1 base removed from V and 2 bases from J, the gap between germline ends came to 12 bases. This CDR3 contains 15 residues. Germline V lookup: CDR1 SEHNR, CDR2 FQNEAQ (reference sequence). The DNA for the CDR3 is TGTGCCAGCAGCTTAGAATCCGGGAGAGCCTACGAGCAGTACTTC. It encodes CASSLESGRAYEQYF.

DNA for the CDR3: TGTGCCAGCAGTCACGGGACAAGCTGGGAGACCCAGTACTTC. Translating it yields CASSHGTSWETQYF. V and J are TRBV6-6 and TRBJ2-5; tentatively, D is TRBD1 (6 bases). Germline CDR1 MNHNY, CDR2 SVGAGI (reference sequence). Deletions cut 5 bases from V and 5 bases from J, with 15 bases between. CDR3 size: 14 residues.

This clone was detected a few times. V is TRBV28 and J is TRBJ2-1; 8 nucleotides align to TRBD2. Germline values: CDR1 MDHEN, CDR2 SYDVKM. This CDR3 contains 13 residues. Trimming at V came to 2 bases and at J to 15 bases, leaving 9 bases not matched to a gene. CDR3 residues: CASSLGSGRGRFF. CDR3 coding DNA: TGTGCCAGCAGTTTAGGATCCGGGAGGGGTCGGTTCTTC.

This clone appeared once. The rearrangement links TRBV4-3 to TRBJ2-7; perhaps TRBD2 as D (8 bases). V lost 0 bases and J 6 bases, leaving 18 bases between the germline ends. Germline loops: CDR1 LGHNA, CDR2 YSLEER. The CDR3 contains 16 residues. The CDR3 sequence: CASSQDPGGLVFEQYF. The CDR3 DNA follows: TGCGCCAGCAGCCAAGACCCAGGGGGACTAGTATTCGAGCAGTACTTC.

The genes are TRBV9 and TRBJ2-1; D is undetermined. Trimming shortened V by 4 bases and J by 6 bases, and 8 bases separated the two germline ends. The CDR3 has 12 residues. The germline gives CDR1 SGDLS, CDR2 YYNGEE. The CDR3 region has the DNA TGTGCCAGCAGCCGAGGAGCCAATGAGCAGTTCTTC. Translating it yields CASSRGANEQFF.

The sample holds a few counts of this clone. The chain combines TRBV2 with TRBJ1-2, with D tentatively TRBD1 (6 bases). CDR1 is SNHLY, CDR2 FYNNEI, per germline. With 5 bases removed from V and 9 bases from J, the gap between germline ends came to 16 bases. The CDR3 is made up of 13 amino acids. The CDR3 is CASSYYGGRSYTF. CDR3 bases: TGTGCCAGCAGTTATTATGGGGGGCGAAGCTACACCTTC.

There are a few counts of this clone. The chain links TRBV18 to TRBJ1-5, with 9 bases fitting TRBD1. There are 13 residues in the CDR3. V was pared by 4 bases and J by 9 bases, with 4 bases of the junction left unmatched. Per germline, CDR1 KGHSH and CDR2 LQKENI. Here the CDR3 reads CASSQGTGWPQHF. In DNA, the CDR3 is TGTGCCAGCTCACAAGGGACAGGGTGGCCCCAGCATTTT.

The chain links TRBV28 to TRBJ2-1; 8 bases match TRBD1. Germline trimming cut 6 bases from V and 8 bases from J; bases unmatched to any gene: 9. This CDR3 region has 14 residues. CDR1 is MDHEN and CDR2 is SYDVKM in the germline V gene. In DNA form, the CDR3 reads TGTGCCAGCAGCCAATATCAGGGGGCCGATGAGCAGTTCTTC. It translates to CASSQYQGADEQFF.

The chain employs TRBV4-2 and TRBJ1-4, with D possibly TRBD1 on 6 matching bases. Looked up from germline, CDR1 is LGHNA and CDR2 is YNFKEQ. With 5 bases removed from V and 5 bases from J, the gap between germline ends came to 12 bases. The CDR3 is 14 residues long. Written as DNA, the CDR3 is TGTGCCAGCAGCACTCGTCAGGGGAATGAAAAACTGTTTTTT. Residues: CASSTRQGNEKLFF.